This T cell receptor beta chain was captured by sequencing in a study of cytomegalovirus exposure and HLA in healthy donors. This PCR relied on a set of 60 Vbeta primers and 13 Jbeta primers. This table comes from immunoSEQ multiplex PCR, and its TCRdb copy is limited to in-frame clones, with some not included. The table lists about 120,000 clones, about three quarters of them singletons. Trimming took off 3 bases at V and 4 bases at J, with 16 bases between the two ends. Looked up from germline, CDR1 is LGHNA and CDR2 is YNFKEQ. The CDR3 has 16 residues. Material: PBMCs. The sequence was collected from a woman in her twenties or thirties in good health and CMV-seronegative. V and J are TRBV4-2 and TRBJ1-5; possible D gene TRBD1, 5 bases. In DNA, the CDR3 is TGTGCCAGCAGCCACGAAGACCAGGGAGGGAATCAGCCCCAGCATTTT. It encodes CASSHEDQGGNQPQHF.